The 11 T cell receptor beta chains in this list originate from one sample, sequenced in a study of cytomegalovirus exposure and HLA in healthy donors. Both 60 Vbeta primers and 13 Jbeta primers went into the PCR. The assay was immunoSEQ multiplex PCR, and TCRdb's table has in-frame clones only and misses some. This table lists roughly 80,000 clones. The material sequenced was PBMCs. Receptor source: a middle-aged man in good health and CMV-seropositive.

The gene calls are TRBV4-2 and TRBJ1-1; 7 bases are shared with TRBD1. This CDR3 has 15 residues. Germline CDR1 reads LGHNA; CDR2 reads YNFKEQ. J lost 2 bases, V lost 3 bases, and 6 bases had no gene match. CDR3 loop: CASSQGQTLNTEAFF. CDR3 sequence (DNA): TGTGCCAGCAGCCAGGGACAGACTCTAAACACTGAAGCTTTCTTT.

The rearrangement uses TRBV6-5 and TRBJ1-5, with D unclear. From germline, CDR1 is MNHEY and CDR2 SVGAGI. V was trimmed by 5 bases and J by 4 bases, leaving 15 bases between them. The CDR3 length is 15 residues. The CDR3 is CASSPNDFLNQPQHF. The CDR3 coding sequence is TGTGCCAGCAGTCCAAACGACTTCTTAAATCAGCCCCAGCATTTT.

V gene TRBV27 combines with J gene TRBJ2-7; 8 positions match TRBD1. V lost 3 bases to trimming and J lost 5 bases; unmatched junction nucleotides: 6. The CDR3 has 14 amino acids. Germline V gene sequence: CDR1 MNHEY, CDR2 SMNVEV (reference sequence). The CDR3 DNA reads TGTGCCAGCAGTTTCGGACAGGGTATTAACGAGCAGTACTTC. This codes for CASSFGQGINEQYF.

V and J are TRBV14 and TRBJ1-5, with a possible D match to TRBD1 (5 bases). Germline loops: CDR1 SGHDN, CDR2 FVKESK. The CDR3 sequence is 14 residues long. Between the trimmed V and J ends, which lost 3 bases and 7 bases, there was a span of 13 bases. In DNA form, the CDR3 reads TGTGCCAGCAGCCAGGGGGGGGGACGGCAGCCCCAGCATTTT. It yields the protein CASSQGGGRQPQHF.

This chain connects TRBV6-6 to TRBJ2-7; 9 bases agree with TRBD2. From germline, CDR1 is MNHNY and CDR2 SVGAGI (reference sequence). V trimming: 6 bases; J trimming: 6 bases; junction bases outside the gene matches: 12. This CDR3 is 15 amino acids long. The CDR3 nucleotides read TGTGCCAGCAGCCACGGAATAGCGGGAGCAAGCGAGCAGTACTTC. Protein sequence: CASSHGIAGASEQYF.

The chain uses TRBV5-1 and TRBJ2-7, with 12 bases aligning to TRBD2. From germline, CDR1 is SGHRS and CDR2 YFSETQ. V gave up 3 bases and J gave up 4 bases; unmatched junction bases: 5. The CDR3 has 15 amino acids. This CDR3 is CASSSPGTSGYEQYF. The CDR3 nucleotides read TGCGCCAGCAGCTCGCCAGGGACTAGCGGGTACGAGCAGTACTTC. The full variable domain, completed using reference TRBV5-1 and TRBJ2-7, is KAGVTQTPRYLIKTRGQQVTLSCSPISGHRSVSWYQQTPGQGLQFLFEYFSETQRNKGNFPGRFSGRQFSNSRSEMNVSTLELGDSALYLCASSSPGTSGYEQYFGPGTRLTVT.

The V call is TRBV4-2, the J call TRBJ2-7; the match to TRBD2 covers 11 bases. Trimming at V came to 0 bases and at J to 4 bases, leaving 5 bases not matched to a gene. Germline V lookup: CDR1 LGHNA, CDR2 YNFKEQ. The CDR3 is made up of 16 amino acids. In DNA, the CDR3 is TGTGCCAGCAGCCAAGAGAAGGGACTAGCGGCTTACGAGCAGTACTTC. Translating gives CASSQEKGLAAYEQYF.

A remark on this clone: Additional DNA sequences in this sample encode the identical CDR3. The chain combines TRBV7-2 with TRBJ2-7; the match to TRBD1 covers 9 bases. The CDR3 loop spans 14 amino acids. The germline V gene encodes CDR1 SGHTA and CDR2 FQGNSA. Losses at the gene ends were 1 base for V and 7 bases for J; bases not matched to a gene: 5. The CDR3 bases are TGTGCCAGCAGCTTAGGGGGACAGGGCCGGGAGCAGTACGTC. This encodes CASSLGGQGREQYV.

The genes are TRBV4-1 and TRBJ2-5; 8 bases are shared with TRBD2. Germline V CDR1 and CDR2: MGHRA, YSYEKL. The CDR3 covers 15 residues. V lost 0 bases, J lost 5 bases, and 5 bases stayed unmatched. The CDR3 reads CASSQESASGETQYF. The DNA for the CDR3 is TGCGCCAGCAGCCAAGAGTCGGCTAGCGGGGAGACCCAGTACTTC.

The gene calls are TRBV9 and TRBJ2-5; possibly TRBD2 for D (7 bases). Germline loops: CDR1 SGDLS, CDR2 YYNGEE. Trimming removed 0 bases at V and 4 bases at J, with 10 bases between. The CDR3 runs 14 residues. CDR3 sequence (DNA): TGTGCCAGCAGCGTAGAGGGGGGGGCAGAGACCCAGTACTTC. It encodes CASSVEGGAETQYF.

This chain links TRBV12-2 with TRBJ1-4; the table gives TRBD1 as D, unverified against the DNA. TRBV12-2 is a pseudogene segment. The CDR3 covers 18 residues. CDR3 protein: CASRHHYGQGRTNEKLFF. The DNA for the CDR3 is TGTGCAAGTCGCCATCATTACGGGCAGGGGAGAACTAATGAAAAACTGTTTTTT.